The TCR beta chain under discussion was sequenced for a study of shared clonotypes between healthy human individuals. Study-wide context: Per donor, CD8 memory used one plate, CD8 naive used two, CD4 memory used three and CD4 naive used three.

This CDR3 comprises 14 residues. Germline V CDR1 and CDR2: GTSNPN, SVGIG (reference sequence). V was cut by 0 bases and J by 2 bases, with 9 bases left in between. Clones were read by immunoSEQ multiplex PCR, and TCRdb kept only the in-frame ones, dropping some. The top ten clones hold around 0.35% of a sample with over 2 million clones, just under 95% of them seen once. Sequencing input: naive CD4+ T cells from PBMCs. Sample subset: CD45RA+ positively selected. This clonotype was obtained from a man younger than 35 in good health. Some clones in this sample may be carry-over from other donors' samples. The chain is built from TRBV30 and TRBJ2-3; D remains unclear. DNA for the CDR3: TGTGCCTGGAGTGTACAACGTCCCACAGATACGCAGTATTTT. Translation gives CAWSVQRPTDTQYF. The full variable domain, in which reference TRBV30 and TRBJ2-3 provide the parts outside the CDR3, is SQTIHQWPATLVQPVGSPLSLECTVEGTSNPNLYWYRQAAGRGLQLLFYSVGIGQISSEVPQNLSASRPQDRQFILSSKKLLLSDSGFYLCAWSVQRPTDTQYFGPGTRLTVL.